This TCR beta chain was obtained from a study of T cells in localized non-small cell lung cancer. This clone was recorded only once. The data were produced by immunoSEQ multiplex PCR, yet TCRdb's version contains in-frame clones alone and is incomplete. The sample lists roughly 20,000 clones, over 75% occurring once. This CDR3 has 12 amino acids. Trimming removed 1 base at V and 6 bases at J, with 5 bases between. Looked up from germline, CDR1 is SGHTS and CDR2 is YDEGEE. The receptor was isolated from a man aged 40 to 69 with stage I lung adenocarcinoma. The chain uses TRBV5-8 and TRBJ1-5; D call uncertain. Here the sequenced sample was peripheral blood, taken before any cancer treatment. The CDR3 DNA reads TGTGCCAGCAGCTTGAATCGTCAGCCCCAGCATTTT. Translating it yields CASSLNRQPQHF.